This entry concerns a single T cell receptor beta chain. Its antigen is not identified. TCR beta CDR3 regions were amplified from RNA. TCR CDR3 underwent first-round RT-PCR with the HTBI primer set. TCRdb fed the multiplex PCR reads into MiXCR, producing one record per CDR3 protein. The sample lists roughly 630,000 distinct CDR3 sequences, approximately 15% occurring once. Among the patients, aged 18 to 65, hyperthyroidism was newly diagnosed and had lasted under 2 months. Used for diagnoses were clinical symptoms, serum thyroxine and TRAb, thyroid ultrasound and orbital computed tomography. V dropped 4 bases and J dropped 6 bases, with 12 bases sitting between them. CDR1 and CDR2 (germline): MGHRA, YSYEKL. This CDR3 has 13 residues. These data originate in a study of T cells in Graves' hyperthyroidism and ophthalmopathy. The study's findings and limits: Blood samples included most of the expanded thyroid clonotypes exceeding 0.001.

The TCR comes from a woman between 25 and 40 years old with Graves' hyperthyroidism. Sample: blood. The chain couples TRBV4-1 to TRBJ1-1, with no clear D. The CDR3 sequence is CASSRRDKPEAFF. CDR3 in DNA: TGCGCCAGCAGCCGGAGAGACAAGCCTGAAGCTTTCTTT.